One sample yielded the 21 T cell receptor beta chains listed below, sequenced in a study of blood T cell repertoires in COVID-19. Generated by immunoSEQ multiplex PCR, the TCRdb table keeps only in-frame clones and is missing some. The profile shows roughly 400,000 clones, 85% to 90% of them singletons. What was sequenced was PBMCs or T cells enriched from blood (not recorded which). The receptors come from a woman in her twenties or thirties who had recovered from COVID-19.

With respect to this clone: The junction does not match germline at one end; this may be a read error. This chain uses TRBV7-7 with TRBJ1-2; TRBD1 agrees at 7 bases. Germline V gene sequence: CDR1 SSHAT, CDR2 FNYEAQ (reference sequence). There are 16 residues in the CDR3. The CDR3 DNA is TGTGCTAGCAGCTTTCTCCGGACAGGAGATAACTATGGCTACACCTTC. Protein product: CASSFLRTGDNYGYTF.

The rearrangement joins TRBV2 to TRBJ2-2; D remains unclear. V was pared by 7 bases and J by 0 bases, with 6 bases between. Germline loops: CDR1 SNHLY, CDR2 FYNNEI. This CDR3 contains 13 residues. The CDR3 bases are TGTGCCAGCACCAGCGCGAACACCGGGGAGCTGTTTTTT. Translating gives CASTSANTGELFF.

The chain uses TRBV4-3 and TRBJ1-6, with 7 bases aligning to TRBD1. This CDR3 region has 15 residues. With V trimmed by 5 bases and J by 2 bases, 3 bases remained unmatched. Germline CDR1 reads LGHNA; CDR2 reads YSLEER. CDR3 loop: CASSEGTAYNSPLHF. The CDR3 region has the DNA TGCGCCAGCAGCGAGGGGACAGCCTATAATTCACCCCTCCACTTT.

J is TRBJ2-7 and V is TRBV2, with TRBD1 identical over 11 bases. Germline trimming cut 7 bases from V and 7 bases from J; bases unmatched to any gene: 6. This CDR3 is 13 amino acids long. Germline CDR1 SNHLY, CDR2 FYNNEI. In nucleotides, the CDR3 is TGTGCCAGCACTAGGGACAGGGGGTTGGAGCAGTACTTC. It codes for CASTRDRGLEQYF.

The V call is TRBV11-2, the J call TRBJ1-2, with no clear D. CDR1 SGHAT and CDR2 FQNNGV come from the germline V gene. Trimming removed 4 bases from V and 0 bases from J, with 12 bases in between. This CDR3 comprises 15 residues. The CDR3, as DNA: TGTGCCAGCAGCTATACTAACATTGCTAACTATGGCTACACCTTC. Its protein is CASSYTNIANYGYTF.

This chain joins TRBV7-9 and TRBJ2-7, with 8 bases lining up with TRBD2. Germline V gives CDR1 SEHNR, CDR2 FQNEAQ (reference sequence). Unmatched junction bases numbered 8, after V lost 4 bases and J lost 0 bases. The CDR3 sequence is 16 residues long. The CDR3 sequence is CASSSGAGTSSYEQYF. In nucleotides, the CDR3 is TGTGCCAGCAGCTCCGGGGCCGGGACTAGCTCCTACGAGCAGTACTTC. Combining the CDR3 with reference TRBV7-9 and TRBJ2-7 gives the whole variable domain DTGVSQNPRHKITKRGQNVTFRCDPISEHNRLYWYRQTLGQGPEFLTYFQNEAQLEKSRLLSDRFSAERPKGSFSTLEIQRTEQGDSAMYLCASSSGAGTSSYEQYFGPGTRLTVT.

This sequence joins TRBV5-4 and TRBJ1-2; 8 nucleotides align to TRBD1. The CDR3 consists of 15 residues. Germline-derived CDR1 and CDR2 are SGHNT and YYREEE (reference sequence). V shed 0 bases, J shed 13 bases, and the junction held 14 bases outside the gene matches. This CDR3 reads CASSLGLGQEVLATF. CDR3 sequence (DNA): TGTGCCAGCAGCTTGGGGTTGGGACAGGAGGTTCTCGCCACCTTC.

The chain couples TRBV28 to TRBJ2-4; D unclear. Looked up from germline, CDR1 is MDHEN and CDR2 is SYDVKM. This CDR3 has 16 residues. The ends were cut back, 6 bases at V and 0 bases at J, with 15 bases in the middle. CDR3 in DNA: TGTGCCAGCAGCCCGCATGTCGGTCTAGCCAAAAACATTCAGTACTTC. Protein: CASSPHVGLAKNIQYF.

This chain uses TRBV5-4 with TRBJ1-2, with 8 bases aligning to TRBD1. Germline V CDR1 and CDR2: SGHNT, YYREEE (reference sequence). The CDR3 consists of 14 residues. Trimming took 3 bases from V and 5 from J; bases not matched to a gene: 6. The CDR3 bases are TGTGCCAGCAGCTACGGACAGGGAAGGTATGGCTACACCTTC. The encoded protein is CASSYGQGRYGYTF.

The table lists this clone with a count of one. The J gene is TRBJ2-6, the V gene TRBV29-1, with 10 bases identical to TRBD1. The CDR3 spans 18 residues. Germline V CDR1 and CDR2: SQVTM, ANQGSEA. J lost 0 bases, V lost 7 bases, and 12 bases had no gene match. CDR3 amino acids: CSANIPGQGVSGANVLTF. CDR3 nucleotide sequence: TGCAGCGCAAATATTCCCGGACAGGGGGTCTCTGGGGCCAACGTCCTGACTTTC. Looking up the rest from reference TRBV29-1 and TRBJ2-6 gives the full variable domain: SAVISQKPSRDICQRGTSLTIQCQVDSQVTMMFWYRQQPGQSLTLIATANQGSEATYESGFVIDKFPISRPNLTFSTLTVSNMSPEDSSIYLCSANIPGQGVSGANVLTFGAGSRLTVL.

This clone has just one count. CDR3 DNA: TGCGCCAGCAACCACCAGCGGCCTATTACCACAGATACGCAGTATTTT. Translating gives CASNHQRPITTDTQYF. The V and J genes are TRBV10-1 and TRBJ2-3; a weak D match, TRBD2 (5 bases). The ends were cut back, 7 bases at V and 2 bases at J, with 19 bases in the middle. The CDR3 consists of 16 residues. The germline V gene encodes CDR1 WNHNN and CDR2 SYGVQD (reference sequence).

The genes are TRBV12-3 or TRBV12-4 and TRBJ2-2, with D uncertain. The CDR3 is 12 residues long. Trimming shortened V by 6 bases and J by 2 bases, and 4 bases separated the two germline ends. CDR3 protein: CASRSNTGELFF. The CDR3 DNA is TGTGCCAGCAGAAGCAACACCGGGGAGCTGTTTTTT.

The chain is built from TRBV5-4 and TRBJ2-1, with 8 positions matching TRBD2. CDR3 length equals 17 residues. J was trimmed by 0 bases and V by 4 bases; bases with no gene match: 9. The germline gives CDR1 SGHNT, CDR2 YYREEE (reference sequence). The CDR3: CASSPRGGRSSYNEQFF. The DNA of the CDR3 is TGTGCCAGCAGCCCGCGGGGCGGGAGGAGCTCCTACAATGAGCAGTTCTTC.

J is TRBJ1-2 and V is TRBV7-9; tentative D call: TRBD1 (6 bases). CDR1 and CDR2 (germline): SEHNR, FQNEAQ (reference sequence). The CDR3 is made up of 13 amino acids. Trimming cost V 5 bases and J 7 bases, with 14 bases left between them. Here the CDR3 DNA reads TGTGCCAGCAGCCCGGGAATCAGGGGTGGCTACACCTTC. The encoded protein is CASSPGIRGGYTF.

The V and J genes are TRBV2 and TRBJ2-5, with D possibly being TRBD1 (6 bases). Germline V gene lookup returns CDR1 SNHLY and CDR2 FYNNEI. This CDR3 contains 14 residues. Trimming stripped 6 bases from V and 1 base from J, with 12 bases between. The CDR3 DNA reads TGTGCCAGCAGAACCGACAGGAGCCAAGAGACCCAGTACTTC. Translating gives CASRTDRSQETQYF.

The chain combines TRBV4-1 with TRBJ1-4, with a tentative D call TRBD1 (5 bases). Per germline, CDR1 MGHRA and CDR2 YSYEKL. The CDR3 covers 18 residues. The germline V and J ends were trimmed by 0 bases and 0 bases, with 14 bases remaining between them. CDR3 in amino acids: CASSQDPGSGATNEKLFF. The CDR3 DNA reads TGCGCCAGCAGCCAAGATCCAGGGTCGGGTGCAACTAATGAAAAACTGTTTTTT.

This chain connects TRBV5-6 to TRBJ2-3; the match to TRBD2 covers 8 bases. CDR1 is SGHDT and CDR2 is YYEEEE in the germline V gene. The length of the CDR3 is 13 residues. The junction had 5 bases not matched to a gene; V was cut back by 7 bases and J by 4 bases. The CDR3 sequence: CASGGRRPDTQYF. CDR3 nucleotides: TGTGCCAGCGGCGGGAGGAGGCCAGATACGCAGTATTTT.

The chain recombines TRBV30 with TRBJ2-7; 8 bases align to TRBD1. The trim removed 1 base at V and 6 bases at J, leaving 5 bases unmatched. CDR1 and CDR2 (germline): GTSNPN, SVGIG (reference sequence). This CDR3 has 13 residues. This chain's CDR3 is CAWSARGLSEQYF. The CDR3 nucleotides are TGTGCCTGGAGTGCCAGGGGGCTTAGCGAGCAGTACTTC. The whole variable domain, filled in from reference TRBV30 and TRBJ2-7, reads SQTIHQWPATLVQPVGSPLSLECTVEGTSNPNLYWYRQAAGRGLQLLFYSVGIGQISSEVPQNLSASRPQDRQFILSSKKLLLSDSGFYLCAWSARGLSEQYFGPGTRLTVT.

CDR3 loop: CASSLQGAGTGELFF. The CDR3 DNA reads as TGTGCCAGTAGCTTACAGGGGGCGGGCACCGGGGAGCTGTTTTTT. This chain connects TRBV19 to TRBJ2-2, with TRBD1 matching over 9 bases. Germline V CDR1 and CDR2: LNHDA, SQIVND (reference sequence). Losses at the gene ends were 6 bases for V and 4 bases for J; bases not matched to a gene: 6. The CDR3 loop spans 15 amino acids. The variable domain in full, with the rest retrieved from reference TRBV19 and TRBJ2-2, is DGGITQSPKYLFRKEGQNVTLSCEQNLNHDAMYWYRQDPGQGLRLIYYSQIVNDFQKGDIAEGYSVSREKKESFPLTVTSAQKNPTAFYLCASSLQGAGTGELFFGEGSRLTVL.

The CDR3 DNA follows: TGTGCCAGCAGCTTAGGAGCCATTCACCAGGGATACGAGCAGTACTTC. It yields the protein CASSLGAIHQGYEQYF. The chain uses TRBV7-3 and TRBJ2-7; TRBD1 is a possible D gene (5 bases). The germline V and J ends were trimmed by 2 bases and 4 bases, with 18 bases remaining between them. The length of the CDR3 is 16 residues. Germline loops: CDR1 SGHTA, CDR2 FQGTGA.

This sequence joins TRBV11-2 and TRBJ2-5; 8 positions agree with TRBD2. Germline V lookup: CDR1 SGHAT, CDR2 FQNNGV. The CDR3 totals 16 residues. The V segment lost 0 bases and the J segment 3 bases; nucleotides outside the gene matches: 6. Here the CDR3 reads CASSLDAGLAEETQYF. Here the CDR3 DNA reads TGTGCCAGCAGCTTAGATGCCGGACTAGCAGAAGAGACCCAGTACTTC.